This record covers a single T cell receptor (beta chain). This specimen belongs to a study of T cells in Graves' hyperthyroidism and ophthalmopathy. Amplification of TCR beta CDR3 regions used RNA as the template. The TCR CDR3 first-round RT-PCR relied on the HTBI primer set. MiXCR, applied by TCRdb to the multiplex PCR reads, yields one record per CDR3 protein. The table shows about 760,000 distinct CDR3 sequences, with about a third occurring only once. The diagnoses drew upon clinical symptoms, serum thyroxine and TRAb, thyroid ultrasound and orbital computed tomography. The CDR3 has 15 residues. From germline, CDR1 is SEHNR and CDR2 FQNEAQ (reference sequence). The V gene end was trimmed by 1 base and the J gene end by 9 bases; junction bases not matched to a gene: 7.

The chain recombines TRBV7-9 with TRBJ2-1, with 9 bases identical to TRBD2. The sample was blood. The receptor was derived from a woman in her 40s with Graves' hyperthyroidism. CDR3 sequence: CASSLGIAGVGEQFF. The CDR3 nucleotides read TGTGCCAGCAGCTTAGGTATAGCGGGAGTTGGTGAGCAGTTCTTC.